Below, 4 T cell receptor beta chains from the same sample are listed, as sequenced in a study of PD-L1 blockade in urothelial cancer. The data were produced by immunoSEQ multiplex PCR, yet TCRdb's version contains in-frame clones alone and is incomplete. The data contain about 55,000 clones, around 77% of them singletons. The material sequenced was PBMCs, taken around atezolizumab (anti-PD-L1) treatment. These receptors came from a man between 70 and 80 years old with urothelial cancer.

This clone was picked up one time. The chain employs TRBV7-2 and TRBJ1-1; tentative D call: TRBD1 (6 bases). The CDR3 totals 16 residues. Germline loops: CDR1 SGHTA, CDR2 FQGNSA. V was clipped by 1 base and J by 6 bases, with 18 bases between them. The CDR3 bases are TGTGCCAGCAGCTTAGGTGACACAGGGTTTCGGGCTGAAGCTTTCTTT. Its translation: CASSLGDTGFRAEAFF.

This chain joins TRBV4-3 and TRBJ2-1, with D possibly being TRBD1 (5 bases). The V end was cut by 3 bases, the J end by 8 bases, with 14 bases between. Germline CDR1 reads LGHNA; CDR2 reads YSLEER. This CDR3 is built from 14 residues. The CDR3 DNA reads TGCGCCAGCAGCCAGGGGCTCCGTTGGGATGAGCAGTTCTTC. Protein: CASSQGLRWDEQFF.

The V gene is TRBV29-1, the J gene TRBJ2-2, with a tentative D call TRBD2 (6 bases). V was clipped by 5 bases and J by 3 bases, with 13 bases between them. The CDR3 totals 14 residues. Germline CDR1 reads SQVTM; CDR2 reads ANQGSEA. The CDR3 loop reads CSVRRGRDTGELFF. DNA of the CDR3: TGCAGCGTTCGGAGGGGTAGGGACACCGGGGAGCTGTTTTTT.

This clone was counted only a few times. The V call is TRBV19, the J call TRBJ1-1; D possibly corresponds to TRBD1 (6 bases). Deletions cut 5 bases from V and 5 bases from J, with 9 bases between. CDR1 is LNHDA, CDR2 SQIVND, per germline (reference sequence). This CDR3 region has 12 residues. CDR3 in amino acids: CASSFRGTEAFF. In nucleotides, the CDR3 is TGTGCCAGTAGTTTCAGGGGAACTGAAGCTTTCTTT.